One sample yielded the 12 T cell receptor beta chains listed below, sequenced in a study of T cells in women clearing cervical HPV infection. Clones were sequenced by immunoSEQ multiplex PCR, and TCRdb holds only the in-frame ones, with some missing. The listing contains under 45,000 clones. Sequenced material: blood buffy coat. The receptors come from a woman aged 18-69 years with a cervical HPV16 infection that either progressed to CIN3+ or cleared (not recorded which).

About this clone itself: From the germline J gene comes the end of the CDR3, since the read stops 3 residues before it. The chain has TRBV2 and TRBJ2-7, with 7 positions matching TRBD1. This CDR3 is 15 amino acids long. The V segment lost 0 bases and the J segment 3 bases; nucleotides outside the gene matches: 5. Germline-derived CDR1 and CDR2 are SNHLY and FYNNEI. The sequenced CDR3 bases are TGTGCCAGCAGTGAAGCCAACCCAGGGGGCTACGAG. Translating it yields CASSEANPGGYE. The whole CDR3 protein reads CASSEANPGGYEQYF.

On this clone: Read sequence stops 3 residues before the CDR3 end, and the germline J gene provides the missing end. The chain carries TRBV7-6 and TRBJ1-2, with a tentative D call TRBD1 (6 bases). The CDR3 is made up of 15 amino acids. Germline CDR1 and CDR2: SGHVS and FNYEAQ. CDR3 DNA, as far as it was read: TGTGCCAGCAGCGCGCGGGGGCTTTCCTACAATGAC. This gives the protein CASSARGLSYND. The whole CDR3 region reads CASSARGLSYNDYTF.

Worth noting for this clone: The observed sequence ends 3 residues before the CDR3 terminus, with the missing tail filled in from the germline J gene. The chain uses TRBV6-2 or TRBV6-3 and TRBJ2-4, with 7 bases fitting TRBD1. The length of the CDR3 is 13 residues. Germline CDR1 is MNHEY and CDR2 is SVGEGT. CDR3 protein: CASSYSTGDGQYF. The CDR3 DNA, read in part, is TGTGCCAGCAGTTACTCTACAGGGGATGGT.

As for this clone: The read gets to within 3 residues of the CDR3 end, and the germline J gene fills in the rest. V gene TRBV14 combines with J gene TRBJ2-2; TRBD2 aligns across 7 bases. The CDR3 has 15 residues. Germline V gene data show CDR1 as SGHDN and CDR2 as FVKESK. V dropped 2 bases and J dropped 7; count of bases not matched to a gene: 7. CDR3 DNA (partial): TGTGCCAGCAGCCAACTCCCCTGGGGGGGCGGGGAG. Translation gives CASSQLPWGGGE. The entire CDR3 reads CASSQLPWGGGELFF. Together with reference TRBV14 and TRBJ2-2, the CDR3 gives the full variable domain: EAGVTQFPSHSVIEKGQTVTLRCDPISGHDNLYWYRRVMGKEIKFLLHFVKESKQDESGMPNNRFLAERTGGTYSTLKVQPAELEDSGVYFCASSQLPWGGGELFFGEGSRLTVL.

CDR3 residues: CAIFGGVTDTQYF. Partial CDR3 DNA: TGTGCCATCTTCGGAGGGGTCACAGATACG. The J gene is TRBJ2-3, the V gene TRBV10-3, with D possibly matching TRBD2 (6 bases). The read ends 3 residues shy of where the CDR3 ends; the end is completed using the germline J gene. Trimming shortened V by 8 bases and J by 2 bases, and 11 bases separated the two germline ends. This CDR3 spans 13 amino acids. Germline lookup yields CDR1 ENHRY and CDR2 SYGVKD.

Worth noting for this clone: The read gets to within 3 residues of the CDR3 end, and the germline J gene fills in the rest. This sequence joins TRBV19 and TRBJ1-2, with D possibly TRBD1 on 5 matching bases. CDR3 length: 13 amino acids. The V gene's germline CDR1 is LNHDA and CDR2 SQIVND (reference sequence). Partial CDR3 DNA: TGTGCCAGTAGTAAAGGCAGGGCCAATGAC. It translates to CASSKGRAND. In full, the CDR3 is CASSKGRANDYTF.

Worth noting for this clone: The read comes to an end 3 residues before the CDR3 does, leaving the germline J gene to fill in the end. The chain uses TRBV29-1 and TRBJ2-7; 11 bases line up with TRBD1. There are 14 residues in the CDR3. V dropped 4 bases and J dropped 4; count of bases not matched to a gene: 6. Germline lookup yields CDR1 SQVTM and CDR2 ANQGSEA. The covered CDR3 bases are TGCAGCGTTGGGAGGACAGGGGGCGAGTACGAG. Its protein product is CSVGRTGGEYE. The whole CDR3 sequence is CSVGRTGGEYEQYF.

About this clone: Coverage ceases 3 residues before the CDR3 finishes, and the germline J gene fills in the end. This chain uses TRBV5-1 with TRBJ1-2; 7 nucleotides agree with TRBD1. Trimming at V came to 4 bases and at J to 0 bases, leaving 3 bases not matched to a gene. Germline CDR1 SGHRS, CDR2 YFSETQ. CDR3 length: 14 residues. The CDR3 loop reads CASSQGQTNYGYTF. CDR3 DNA, as far as it was read: TGCGCCAGCAGCCAGGGACAGACTAACTATGGC. The whole variable domain, remainder taken from reference TRBV5-1 and TRBJ1-2, is KAGVTQTPRYLIKTRGQQVTLSCSPISGHRSVSWYQQTPGQGLQFLFEYFSETQRNKGNFPGRFSGRQFSNSRSEMNVSTLELGDSALYLCASSQGQTNYGYTFGSGTRLTVV.

Regarding this clone: The CDR3 goes on 3 residues after the read ends, and that part is filled in from the germline J gene. The V and J genes are TRBV9 and TRBJ1-1, with a tentative D call TRBD1 (6 bases). Looked up from germline, CDR1 is SGDLS and CDR2 is YYNGEE. V was cut by 3 bases and J by 1 base, with 10 bases left in between. The CDR3 contains 14 residues. The part of the CDR3 DNA that was read is TGTGCCAGCAGCGCGGGACACCAGAACACTGAA. The encoded protein is CASSAGHQNTE. The complete CDR3 protein is CASSAGHQNTEAFF.

As concerns this clone: Read sequence stops 3 residues before the CDR3 end, and the germline J gene provides the missing end. The chain employs TRBV7-3 and TRBJ2-1; 14 bases fit TRBD2. CDR3 length: 18 residues. V lost 4 bases and J lost 5; bases outside the gene matches: 10. Germline CDR1 is SGHTA and CDR2 is FQGTGA. CDR3 sequence: CASSSQGMGLAGDNEQFF. Partial CDR3 DNA: TGTGCCAGCAGCTCACAGGGCATGGGACTAGCGGGAGACAATGAG.

On this clone: The DNA ends 3 residues before the CDR3 does, and the rest of the CDR3 is filled in from the germline J gene. V usage is TRBV4-2 and J usage is TRBJ2-3; D may be TRBD1 (6 bases). V was clipped by 0 bases and J by 2 bases, with 15 bases between them. Germline values: CDR1 LGHNA, CDR2 YNFKEQ. The CDR3 sequence is 17 residues long. The CDR3 region is CASSQEGTRGVTDTQYF. CDR3 DNA (partial): TGTGCCAGCAGCCAAGAAGGGACAAGAGGTGTCACAGATACG.

As concerns this clone: At one boundary the junction diverges from the germline segment, which might be a read error. The CDR3 end is not reached by the read, which stops 3 residues before it; the germline J gene fills it in. Other DNA sequences in the same sample also yield this CDR3. This chain joins TRBV2 and TRBJ1-3, with 8 bases matching TRBD1. This CDR3 region has 13 residues. Germline CDR1 reads SNHLY; CDR2 reads FYNNEI. Here the CDR3 reads CASSEGTGNTIYF. CDR3 bases read: TGTGCCAGCAGTGAGGGGACAGGAAACACT.